This passage covers 23 T cell receptor beta chains from one sample sequenced in a study of regulatory T cells in long-lasting Graves disease (TCRdb year 2021). In light of the paper, this sample's time point label describes: persistent/refractory GD, antithyroid drugs over 5 years with positive TRAb. For both TCR sequencing and RNA sequencing, RNA was extracted from PBMCs using TRIzol. Library method: multiplex PCR. The sequencing machine was an Illumina HiSeq 4000. TCR beta libraries were built with iRepertoire HTBI primers and Arm-PCR amplification of CDR3 regions. TCRdb passed the public sequencing reads through fastp at Q25 and MiXCR, retaining productive beta sequences. When rows share a CDR3 protein, they turn into one entry using the most common DNA and genes. The table for this sample lists about 660,000 distinct CDR3 sequences; about 30% of them were counted only once. Clones ranked in the top ten supply under 55% of the sample.

Sequenced here: peripheral blood mononuclear cells (PBMCs), sampled when the disease was refractory, from a patient treated with antithyroid drugs. Receptors were obtained from a female donor with Graves disease.

This clonotype has a count of ten or more. The chain links TRBV2 to TRBJ1-2, with TRBD1 identical over 7 bases. The V segment lost 3 bases and the J segment 4 bases; nucleotides outside the gene matches: 11. Germline CDR1 reads SNHLY; CDR2 reads FYNNEI. This CDR3 has 16 residues. CDR3 nucleotides: TGTGCCAGCAGTGACCTACAGGGGTCGGTCGGCTATGGCTACACCTTC. Translation: CASSDLQGSVGYGYTF.

Ten or more counts support this clonotype. The chain uses TRBV29-1 and TRBJ1-2; D remains ambiguous. CDR1 is SQVTM and CDR2 is ANQGSEA in the germline V gene. Trimming took off 3 bases at V and 8 bases at J, with 10 bases between the two ends. The CDR3 is 11 residues long. CDR3 nucleotide sequence: TGCAGCGTTGAGGGCCTTCGGGGCTACACCTTC. This sequence encodes CSVEGLRGYTF.

This clonotype was counted a few times. The chain combines TRBV24-1 with TRBJ1-5; 7 bases match TRBD1. V gave up 4 bases and J gave up 0 bases; unmatched junction bases: 5. The CDR3 runs to 16 residues. Germline loops: CDR1 KGHDR, CDR2 SFDVKD. The CDR3 loop reads CATSDAGTASNQPQHF. CDR3 nucleotides: TGTGCCACCAGTGACGCAGGGACAGCTAGCAATCAGCCCCAGCATTTT.

The table lists this clonotype with many counts. V usage is TRBV2 and J usage is TRBJ1-1; the match to TRBD1 covers 8 bases. J gave up 5 bases and V 4 bases, and 9 bases lay outside the gene matches. The length of the CDR3 is 15 residues. Germline CDR1 reads SNHLY; CDR2 reads FYNNEI. The CDR3 sequence: CASSAEARGRTEAFF. The CDR3 DNA is TGTGCCAGCAGTGCTGAAGCCAGGGGGCGAACTGAAGCTTTCTTT.

This clonotype was observed a few times. The junction departs from germline at one end; a sequencing error may be responsible. This chain links TRBV7-9 with TRBJ2-7, with TRBD1 matching over 8 bases. The CDR3 sequence is 17 residues long. Germline lookup yields CDR1 SEHNR and CDR2 FQNEAQ (reference sequence). This CDR3 reads CASSQPLGQGQVYEQCF. CDR3 DNA sequence: TGTGCCAGCAGCCAACCACTAGGACAGGGTCAGGTCTACGAGCAGTGCTTC. Together with reference TRBV7-9 and TRBJ2-7, the CDR3 gives the full variable domain: DTGVSQNPRHKITKRGQNVTFRCDPISEHNRLYWYRQTLGQGPEFLTYFQNEAQLEKSRLLSDRFSAERPKGSFSTLEIQRTEQGDSAMYLCASSQPLGQGQVYEQCFGPGTRLTVT.

V and J are TRBV6-5 and TRBJ2-7, with TRBD1 as a possible D gene (6 bases). Deletions cut 4 bases from V and 2 bases from J, with 15 bases between. CDR1 is MNHEY and CDR2 is SVGAGI in the germline V gene. The CDR3 totals 15 residues. The CDR3 protein is CASSFLQGKPYEQYF. The CDR3 nucleotides read TGTGCCAGCAGTTTCCTACAGGGTAAGCCCTACGAGCAGTACTTC.

This sequence joins TRBV19 and TRBJ1-2; TRBD1 matches 7 bases. The CDR3 has 15 amino acids. Trimming removed 2 bases from V and 2 bases from J; junction bases left unmatched: 5. CDR1 is LNHDA and CDR2 is SQIVND in the germline V gene (reference sequence). The chain's CDR3 is CASSILGGQNYGYTF. The CDR3 coding sequence is TGTGCCAGTAGTATACTCGGGGGACAGAACTATGGCTACACCTTC.

This clonotype was found a few times. This chain links TRBV7-2 with TRBJ2-7, with TRBD2 identical over 13 bases. Per germline, CDR1 SGHTA and CDR2 FQGNSA. The CDR3 is 15 residues long. With V trimmed by 5 bases and J by 2 bases, 3 bases remained unmatched. This chain's CDR3 is CASSRLAGGAYEQYF. CDR3 nucleotides: TGTGCCAGCAGCCGACTAGCGGGGGGCGCCTACGAGCAGTACTTC. Drawing the rest from reference TRBV7-2 and TRBJ2-7, the complete variable domain is GAGVSQSPSNKVTEKGKDVELRCDPISGHTALYWYRQSLGQGLEFLIYFQGNSAPDKSGLPSDRFSAERTGGSVSTLTIQRTQQEDSAVYLCASSRLAGGAYEQYFGPGTRLTVT.

Many counts were recorded for this clonotype. The J gene is TRBJ1-6, the V gene TRBV2; 7 nucleotides line up with TRBD1. Germline trimming cut 8 bases from V and 5 bases from J; bases unmatched to any gene: 12. Germline CDR1 and CDR2: SNHLY and FYNNEI. The CDR3 totals 16 residues. The CDR3 loop is CASLRDRAFDNSPLHF. CDR3 nucleotides: TGTGCCAGCTTACGGGACAGAGCTTTTGATAATTCACCCCTCCACTTT.

This clonotype has more than one count but fewer than ten. The chain links TRBV2 to TRBJ1-4; D is undetermined. Per the germline V gene, CDR1 is SNHLY and CDR2 is FYNNEI. The CDR3 covers 14 residues. V was clipped by 5 bases and J by 5 bases, with 12 bases between them. The CDR3 protein is CASSSLRKNEKLFF. The DNA for the CDR3 is TGTGCCAGCAGTTCCCTCCGCAAAAATGAAAAACTGTTTTTT.

The rearrangement uses TRBV3-1 and TRBJ2-1, with D maybe TRBD2 (5 bases). The germline V gene has CDR1 LGHDT and CDR2 YNNKEL (reference sequence). This CDR3 is 16 amino acids long. V lost 6 bases and J lost 7, with 22 bases in between. This chain's CDR3 is CASSSLRDGRRNEQFF. The CDR3 nucleotides are TGTGCCAGCAGTAGTTTGAGAGATGGTCGGAGGAATGAGCAGTTCTTC.

Turning to this clonotype: A read error likely explains this, since a far larger clone differs by one base. The chain links TRBV2 to TRBJ1-2; D is possibly TRBD1 (6 bases). V lost 4 bases and J 1 base, leaving 7 bases between the germline ends. The length of the CDR3 is 13 residues. Per the germline V gene, CDR1 is SNHLY and CDR2 is FYNNEI. CDR3 sequence reads: CASSGQDNYGYTF. The DNA for the CDR3 is TGTGCCAGCAGTGGACAGGATAACTATGGCTACACCTTC.

The table lists this clonotype with many counts. The V and J genes are TRBV6-5 and TRBJ1-2; D unresolved. V was pared by 1 base and J by 1 base, with 4 bases between. CDR1 is MNHEY, CDR2 SVGAGI, per germline. CDR3 length equals 13 residues. CDR3 bases: TGTGCCAGCAGTTACTGGGATAACTATGGCTACACCTTC. This codes for CASSYWDNYGYTF.

A word on this clonotype: Mismatch with germline at one junction end may stem from a read error. V gene TRBV28 combines with J gene TRBJ1-2, with D possibly matching TRBD1 (6 bases). Germline V gene data show CDR1 as MDHEN and CDR2 as SYDVKM. This CDR3 is 12 amino acids long. The CDR3 region is CPSTGQIYGYTF. The CDR3 coding sequence is TGTCCCAGCACCGGACAGATCTATGGCTACACCTTC.

In DNA form, the CDR3 reads TGCAGTGCTAGAGATATCGAGCGGAGCTCCTACAATGAGCAGTTCTTC. Translation: CSARDIERSSYNEQFF. V and J are TRBV20-1 and TRBJ2-1, with D perhaps TRBD2 (5 bases). This CDR3 has 16 residues. CDR1 is DFQATT and CDR2 is SNEGSKA in the germline V gene (reference sequence). Deletions cut 0 bases from V and 0 bases from J, with 12 bases between.

The chain joins TRBV7-3 to TRBJ2-2, with a possible D match to TRBD2 (6 bases). CDR3 length: 16 residues. The V gene lost 1 base and the J gene lost 1 base, with 10 bases spanning the gap. Germline assignment: CDR1 SGHTA and CDR2 FQGTGA. The CDR3, as DNA: TGTGCCAGCAGCTTAAGTCTAGCGAAGAACACCGGGGAGCTGTTTTTT. Its protein product is CASSLSLAKNTGELFF.

To note about this clonotype: This may arise from a read error, as a much more abundant clone is one base away. The chain uses TRBV15 and TRBJ1-2, with 10 nucleotides matching TRBD1. Germline CDR1 and CDR2: LNHNV and YYDKDF (reference sequence). CDR3 length: 14 residues. This CDR3 reads CATSEGQGDYGHTF. DNA for the CDR3: TGTGCCACCAGCGAAGGACAGGGGGACTATGGCCACACCTTC.

This clonotype was seen a handful of times. The chain links TRBV19 to TRBJ2-7; 7 nucleotides align to TRBD1. After removal of 3 bases from V and 1 base from J, the junction contained 3 bases not matched to a gene. This CDR3 is built from 14 residues. From germline, CDR1 is LNHDA and CDR2 SQIVND (reference sequence). CDR3: CASSIGTESYEQYF. Written as DNA, the CDR3 is TGTGCCAGTAGTATTGGGACAGAGTCCTACGAGCAGTACTTC.

This clonotype has more than one count but fewer than ten. The chain recombines TRBV19 with TRBJ1-1; 8 bases are a match to TRBD1. The CDR3 has 16 residues. Germline lookup yields CDR1 LNHDA and CDR2 SQIVND (reference sequence). J was trimmed by 4 bases and V by 4 bases; bases with no gene match: 11. CDR3 residues: CASSRSGGRGLTEAFF. For the CDR3, the DNA is TGTGCCAGTAGTAGATCGGGTGGCAGGGGGCTCACTGAAGCTTTCTTT. The whole variable domain, filled in from reference TRBV19 and TRBJ1-1, reads DGGITQSPKYLFRKEGQNVTLSCEQNLNHDAMYWYRQDPGQGLRLIYYSQIVNDFQKGDIAEGYSVSREKKESFPLTVTSAQKNPTAFYLCASSRSGGRGLTEAFFGQGTRLTVV.

The chain couples TRBV5-1 to TRBJ2-6, with D possibly TRBD1 on 6 matching bases. Germline assignment: CDR1 SGHRS and CDR2 YFSETQ. Trimming removed 4 bases at V and 3 bases at J, with 14 bases between. CDR3 length: 16 amino acids. CDR3 sequence reads: CASSGRQGSGANVLTF. The CDR3 bases are TGCGCCAGCAGCGGAAGGCAGGGGAGTGGGGCCAACGTCCTGACTTTC.

This clonotype came up many times. V gene TRBV12-3 or TRBV12-4 combines with J gene TRBJ2-7; possibly TRBD1 for D (6 bases). Deletions cut 3 bases from V and 1 base from J, with 7 bases between. CDR3 length: 13 amino acids. CDR3 sequence reads: CASSLQGSYEQYF. The CDR3 region has the DNA TGTGCCAGCAGTTTGCAGGGGTCCTACGAGCAGTACTTC.

This clonotype was picked up many times. The chain couples TRBV7-2 to TRBJ2-5; TRBD1 or TRBD2 may be the D gene (6 bases each). Trimming took off 5 bases at V and 5 bases at J, with 18 bases between the two ends. Germline V lookup: CDR1 SGHTA, CDR2 FQGNSA. This CDR3 is built from 15 residues. The CDR3 spells CASSPAGGPLETQYF. CDR3 bases: TGTGCCAGCAGCCCGGCTGGGGGGCCCCTTGAGACCCAGTACTTC. The variable domain in full, with the rest retrieved from reference TRBV7-2 and TRBJ2-5, is GAGVSQSPSNKVTEKGKDVELRCDPISGHTALYWYRQSLGQGLEFLIYFQGNSAPDKSGLPSDRFSAERTGGSVSTLTIQRTQQEDSAVYLCASSPAGGPLETQYFGPGTRLLVL.

The chain employs TRBV15 and TRBJ2-7; 9 positions match TRBD1. CDR3 length: 18 amino acids. V lost 2 bases to trimming and J lost 4 bases; unmatched junction nucleotides: 15. In germline, CDR1 is LNHNV, CDR2 YYDKDF (reference sequence). CDR3 sequence: CATSRTSKLDRGLYEQYF. CDR3 nucleotides: TGTGCCACCAGCAGAACTTCGAAATTGGACAGGGGCCTGTACGAGCAGTACTTC.